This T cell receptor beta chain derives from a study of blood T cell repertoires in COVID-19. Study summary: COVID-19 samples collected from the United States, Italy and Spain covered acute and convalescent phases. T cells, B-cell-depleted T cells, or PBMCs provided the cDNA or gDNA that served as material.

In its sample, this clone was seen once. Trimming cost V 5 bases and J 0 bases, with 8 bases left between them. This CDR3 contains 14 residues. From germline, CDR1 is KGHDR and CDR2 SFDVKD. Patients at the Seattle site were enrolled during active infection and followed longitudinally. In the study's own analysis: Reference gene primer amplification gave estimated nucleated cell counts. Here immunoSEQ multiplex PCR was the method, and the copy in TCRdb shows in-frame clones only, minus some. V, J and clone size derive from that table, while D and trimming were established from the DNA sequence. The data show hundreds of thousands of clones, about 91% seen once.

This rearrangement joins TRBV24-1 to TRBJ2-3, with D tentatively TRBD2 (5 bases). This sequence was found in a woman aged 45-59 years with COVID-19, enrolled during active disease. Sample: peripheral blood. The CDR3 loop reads CATSGERSTDTQYF. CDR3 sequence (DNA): TGTGCCACCAGTGGAGAGCGGAGCACAGATACGCAGTATTTT.